Each of the 25 T cell receptor beta chains below was sequenced from the same sample in a study of blood T cells in healthy people across ages. The use of a sample-barcoded 5' primer and a J-beta primer mix characterized a second PCR of about 7 to 12 cycles. TCRdb reprocessed the 5' RACE reads via MiXCR and lists one record per CDR3 protein. The data show over a million distinct CDR3 sequences, under 55% seen once. Sequencing was done on a sample of blood. The source of these receptors is an older woman in good health.

This clonotype was recorded a few times. This chain links TRBV4-2 with TRBJ2-7; tentative D call: TRBD2 (6 bases). There are 17 residues in the CDR3. With 0 bases removed from V and 1 base from J, the gap between germline ends came to 16 bases. Germline V gene lookup returns CDR1 LGHNA and CDR2 YNFKEQ. The CDR3 DNA reads TGTGCCAGCAGCCAAGATGAACCGGAAGGACTATCCTACGAGCAGTACTTC. Its translation: CASSQDEPEGLSYEQYF.

This rearrangement joins TRBV9 to TRBJ2-7; D is perhaps TRBD1 (6 bases). Germline lookup yields CDR1 SGDLS and CDR2 YYNGEE. V shed 1 base and J shed 4 bases, with 15 bases lying between them. The CDR3 runs to 15 residues. The DNA of the CDR3 is TGTGCCAGCAGCGTAACCGGGTCAGGGGAGTACGAGCAGTACTTC. Its translation: CASSVTGSGEYEQYF.

The chain employs TRBV5-4 and TRBJ2-4; tentatively, D is TRBD1 (5 bases). V shed 4 bases and J shed 7 bases, with 15 bases lying between them. The CDR3 loop spans 14 amino acids. Germline assignment: CDR1 SGHNT and CDR2 YYREEE (reference sequence). Written as DNA, the CDR3 is TGTGCCAGCAGCCCGGATCCAGGGCAGAACATTCAGTACTTC. Translated, it gives CASSPDPGQNIQYF.

The table lists this clonotype with a few counts. This sequence joins TRBV20-1 and TRBJ1-5; D gene ambiguous. The CDR3 consists of 15 residues. The germline V gene has CDR1 DFQATT and CDR2 SNEGSKA (reference sequence). The V gene lost 0 bases and the J gene lost 0 bases, with 9 bases spanning the gap. For the CDR3, the DNA is TGCAGTGCTAGAGATCGCCGGGATAGCAATCAGCCCCAGCATTTT. Translation: CSARDRRDSNQPQHF.

The CDR3 DNA reads TGTGCCAGCAGTTTAAGCGGCGCGGGGACAGGGGGTTACGAGCAGTACTTC. Translating it yields CASSLSGAGTGGYEQYF. This chain connects TRBV27 to TRBJ2-4, with 11 bases aligning to TRBD1. The J call is doubtful: the DNA matches TRBJ2-7 better. The CDR3 contains 17 residues. The germline V gene encodes CDR1 MNHEY and CDR2 SMNVEV (reference sequence).

This clonotype was detected a few times. The chain recombines TRBV20-1 with TRBJ2-7, with TRBD1 as a possible D gene (6 bases). This CDR3 contains 13 residues. V lost 5 bases, J lost 4 bases, and 15 bases lay in between. Looked up from germline, CDR1 is DFQATT and CDR2 is SNEGSKA (reference sequence). CDR3 in amino acids: CSARRGLSYEQYF. The CDR3 DNA is TGCAGTGCTCGCAGGGGCTTATCTTACGAGCAGTACTTC.

This clonotype showed up just a few times. The chain uses TRBV28 and TRBJ2-3; the match to TRBD1 covers 10 bases. With 6 bases clipped from V and 6 bases from J, the junction kept 15 bases outside the gene matches. CDR3 length: 17 amino acids. Germline V gene sequence: CDR1 MDHEN, CDR2 SYDVKM. The CDR3 nucleotides read TGTGCCAGCAGCCCCCGGATGGGACAGGGGTTAAGGGATACGCAGTATTTT. Protein: CASSPRMGQGLRDTQYF.

In its sample, this clonotype was seen many times. The CDR3 DNA is TGTGCCAGCAGCATCGACAGGGTAGCCCCCCAAGAGACCCAGTACTTC. The encoded protein is CASSIDRVAPQETQYF. V usage is TRBV2 and J usage is TRBJ2-5; 7 nucleotides line up with TRBD1. There are 16 residues in the CDR3. CDR1 is SNHLY, CDR2 FYNNEI, per germline. V dropped 6 bases and J dropped 1; count of bases not matched to a gene: 11.

The J gene is TRBJ2-6, the V gene TRBV7-2; possible D gene TRBD1, 5 bases. Germline assignment: CDR1 SGHTA and CDR2 FQGNSA. The CDR3 spans 16 residues. V lost 11 bases, J lost 0 bases, and 17 bases lay in between. CDR3 sequence: CAYRQPTGSGANVLTF. CDR3 nucleotide sequence: TGTGCCTATCGACAGCCGACGGGCTCTGGGGCCAACGTCCTGACTTTC.

The chain recombines TRBV5-1 with TRBJ2-2, with TRBD2 as a possible D gene (5 bases). Trimming stripped 6 bases from V and 0 bases from J, with 15 bases between. This CDR3 has 16 residues. Per the germline V gene, CDR1 is SGHRS and CDR2 is YFSETQ. The CDR3 DNA is TGCGCCAGCAAACGGGGAGCCCCTGCGAACACCGGGGAGCTGTTTTTT. Amino acid sequence: CASKRGAPANTGELFF. The whole variable domain, filled in from reference TRBV5-1 and TRBJ2-2, reads KAGVTQTPRYLIKTRGQQVTLSCSPISGHRSVSWYQQTPGQGLQFLFEYFSETQRNKGNFPGRFSGRQFSNSRSEMNVSTLELGDSALYLCASKRGAPANTGELFFGEGSRLTVL.

The chain recombines TRBV7-9 with TRBJ1-2; D possibly corresponds to TRBD1 (5 bases). Trimming left V 5 bases short and J 11 bases short, with 12 bases between. CDR3 length: 11 residues. Per germline, CDR1 SEHNR and CDR2 FQNEAQ (reference sequence). CDR3 nucleotide sequence: TGTGCCAGCAGCGGGGACCGCTGGTACACCTTC. Its protein product is CASSGDRWYTF.

V and J are TRBV19 and TRBJ2-3, with D perhaps matching TRBD2 (5 bases). The length of the CDR3 is 15 residues. The ends were cut back, 3 bases at V and 2 bases at J, with 12 bases in the middle. Looked up from germline, CDR1 is LNHDA and CDR2 is SQIVND (reference sequence). The CDR3 sequence is CASSIGLFYTDTQYF. The CDR3, as DNA: TGTGCCAGTAGTATTGGACTGTTCTACACAGATACGCAGTATTTT.

The V call is TRBV20-1, the J call TRBJ2-1; 11 bases line up with TRBD2. The length of the CDR3 is 13 residues. V lost 8 bases, J lost 4 bases, and 4 bases stayed unmatched. Germline-derived CDR1 and CDR2 are DFQATT and SNEGSKA (reference sequence). DNA of the CDR3: TGCAGTCCGACTAGCGGGGAATACAATGAGCAGTTCTTC. Protein product: CSPTSGEYNEQFF.

The CDR3 DNA reads TGTGCCAGCAGAAATCCGGGACTAGCGGGAGGGAAGGGAGATACGCAGTATTTT. It is translated as CASRNPGLAGGKGDTQYF. This chain joins TRBV6-2 or TRBV6-3 and TRBJ2-3, with TRBD2 matching over 16 bases. The V and J ends lost 6 bases and 5 bases, in that order; junction bases with no gene match: 11. Per germline, CDR1 MNHEY and CDR2 SVGEGT. The CDR3 extends over 18 amino acids.

The chain couples TRBV12-5 to TRBJ2-7; the D is unclear. The J call is doubtful: the DNA matches TRBJ2-5 better. There are 14 residues in the CDR3. The germline gives CDR1 LGHNT, CDR2 FRNRAP. CDR3 nucleotides: TGTGCTAGTGGTTTGGCTTTAGGAGAGGAGACCCAGTACTTC. The encoded protein is CASGLALGEETQYF.

This clonotype was counted between two and nine times. This chain links TRBV27 with TRBJ2-7; TRBD2 matches 11 bases. The germline V gene encodes CDR1 MNHEY and CDR2 SMNVEV (reference sequence). The V gene end was trimmed by 6 bases and the J gene end by 4 bases; junction bases not matched to a gene: 8. The CDR3 runs 15 residues. In DNA, the CDR3 is TGTGCCAGCAGATACGAGGGGACTAGCGGATACGAGCAGTACTTC. This codes for CASRYEGTSGYEQYF.

The chain couples TRBV19 to TRBJ2-4; tentatively, D is TRBD1 (6 bases). Trimming removed 8 bases at V and 10 bases at J, with 12 bases between. Germline CDR1 LNHDA, CDR2 SQIVND (reference sequence). The CDR3 is 11 residues long. CDR3 nucleotides: TGTGCCAGTGGGACACTCCAGATTCAGTACTTC. Translated, it gives CASGTLQIQYF.

This chain uses TRBV12-3 or TRBV12-4 with TRBJ2-5, with 10 bases aligning to TRBD2. V lost 6 bases to trimming and J lost 3 bases; unmatched junction nucleotides: 7. The CDR3 is 15 amino acids. CDR3 protein: CASRAQAGGEETQYF. In DNA form, the CDR3 reads TGTGCCAGCAGAGCCCAAGCGGGAGGGGAAGAGACCCAGTACTTC.

In this sample, this clonotype turned up a few times. The chain is built from TRBV29-1 and TRBJ2-7; D is possibly TRBD2 (5 bases). CDR1 and CDR2 from the germline V gene are SQVTM and ANQGSEA. V shed 6 bases and J shed 3 bases, with 12 bases lying between them. CDR3 length equals 12 residues. The CDR3 DNA reads TGCAGCGTGAAGGACTCCCTCTACGAGCAGTACTTC. Its translation: CSVKDSLYEQYF.

This clonotype was observed at least ten times. The chain uses TRBV29-1 and TRBJ2-7; D is unclear. V was shortened by 1 base and J by 4 bases, with 11 bases between the two germline ends. Germline values: CDR1 SQVTM, CDR2 ANQGSEA. The CDR3 has 13 amino acids. The CDR3 region is CSVEVWPDYEQYF. The CDR3 region has the DNA TGCAGCGTTGAAGTCTGGCCAGATTACGAGCAGTACTTC.

V gene TRBV20-1 combines with J gene TRBJ2-5, with a possible D match to TRBD1 (6 bases). CDR1 and CDR2 (germline): DFQATT, SNEGSKA (reference sequence). V gave up 3 bases and J gave up 1 base, with 18 bases separating them. This CDR3 has 16 residues. CDR3: CSASSRGYSRQETQYF. In DNA form, the CDR3 reads TGCAGTGCTAGTAGCAGGGGTTACTCCCGCCAAGAGACCCAGTACTTC.

This clonotype showed up many times. The rearrangement joins TRBV2 to TRBJ2-1; 10 bases are shared with TRBD2. Germline CDR1 SNHLY, CDR2 FYNNEI. The V and J ends lost 6 bases and 7 bases, in that order; junction bases with no gene match: 6. This CDR3 contains 14 residues. CDR3 loop: CASRGFSGRNEQFF. The CDR3 region has the DNA TGTGCCAGCAGGGGCTTTAGCGGGAGGAATGAGCAGTTCTTC.

The chain carries TRBV6-5 and TRBJ2-1; 7 nucleotides match TRBD2. The CDR3 covers 15 residues. V trimming: 4 bases; J trimming: 4 bases; junction bases outside the gene matches: 7. CDR1 is MNHEY, CDR2 SVGAGI, per germline. In DNA form, the CDR3 reads TGTGCCAGCAGTTTGCTAGCGGAGGCTTACAATGAGCAGTTCTTC. Amino acid sequence: CASSLLAEAYNEQFF.

The chain is built from TRBV29-1 and TRBJ1-1, with 10 bases fitting TRBD1. CDR3 length: 14 amino acids. Per germline, CDR1 SQVTM and CDR2 ANQGSEA. Trimming at V came to 6 bases and at J to 1 base, leaving 5 bases not matched to a gene. CDR3 region: CSVDRGRGNTEAFF. The CDR3, as DNA: TGCAGCGTCGACAGGGGGCGAGGGAACACTGAAGCTTTCTTT.

The chain joins TRBV5-1 to TRBJ2-7, with D perhaps matching TRBD2 (5 bases). The CDR3 consists of 15 residues. V was cut by 4 bases and J by 7 bases, with 21 bases left in between. Germline CDR1 and CDR2: SGHRS and YFSETQ. In DNA, the CDR3 is TGCGCCAGCAGCGCCCTTTGGGTGTCAGCGGAGGAGCAGTACTTC. Protein sequence: CASSALWVSAEEQYF.